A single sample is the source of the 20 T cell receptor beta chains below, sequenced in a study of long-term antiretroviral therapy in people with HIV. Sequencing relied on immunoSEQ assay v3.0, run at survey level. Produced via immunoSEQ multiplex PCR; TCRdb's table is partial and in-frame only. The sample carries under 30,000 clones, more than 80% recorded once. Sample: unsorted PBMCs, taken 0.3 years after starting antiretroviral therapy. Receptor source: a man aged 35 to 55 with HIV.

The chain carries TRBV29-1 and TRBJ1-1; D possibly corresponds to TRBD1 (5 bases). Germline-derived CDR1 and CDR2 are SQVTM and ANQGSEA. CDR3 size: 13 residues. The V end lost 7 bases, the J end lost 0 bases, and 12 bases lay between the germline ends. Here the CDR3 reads CSARGDLNTEAFF. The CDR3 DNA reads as TGCAGCGCTAGAGGGGATTTGAACACTGAAGCTTTCTTT.

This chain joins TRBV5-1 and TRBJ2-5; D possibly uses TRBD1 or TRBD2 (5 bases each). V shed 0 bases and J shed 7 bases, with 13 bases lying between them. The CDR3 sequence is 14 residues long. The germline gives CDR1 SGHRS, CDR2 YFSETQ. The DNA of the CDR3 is TGCGCCAGCAGCTTGGACCTTGGGGGAGCGACCCAGTACTTC. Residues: CASSLDLGGATQYF.

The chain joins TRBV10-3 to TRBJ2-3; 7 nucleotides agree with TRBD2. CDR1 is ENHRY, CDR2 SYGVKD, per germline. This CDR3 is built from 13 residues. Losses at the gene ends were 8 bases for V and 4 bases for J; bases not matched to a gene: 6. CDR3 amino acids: CAIEAGASDTQYF. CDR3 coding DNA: TGTGCCATCGAGGCGGGAGCCTCAGATACGCAGTATTTT.

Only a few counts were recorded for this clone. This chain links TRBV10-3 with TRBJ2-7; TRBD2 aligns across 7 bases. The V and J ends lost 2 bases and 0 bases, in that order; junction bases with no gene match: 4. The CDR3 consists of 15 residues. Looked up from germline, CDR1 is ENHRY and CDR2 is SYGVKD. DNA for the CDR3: TGTGCCATCAGTGAGGGGCTAGCGGCCTCCTACGAGCAGTACTTC. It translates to CAISEGLAASYEQYF.

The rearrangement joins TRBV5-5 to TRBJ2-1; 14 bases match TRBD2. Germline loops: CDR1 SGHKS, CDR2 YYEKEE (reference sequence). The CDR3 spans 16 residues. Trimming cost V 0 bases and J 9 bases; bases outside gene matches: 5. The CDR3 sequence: CASSLGSTSGRVEQFF. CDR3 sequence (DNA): TGTGCCAGCAGCTTGGGTTCGACTAGCGGGAGGGTTGAGCAGTTCTTC. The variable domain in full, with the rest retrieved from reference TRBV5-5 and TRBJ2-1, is DAGVTQSPTHLIKTRGQQVTLRCSPISGHKSVSWYQQVLGQGPQFIFQYYEKEERGRGNFPDRFSARQFPNYSSELNVNALLLGDSALYLCASSLGSTSGRVEQFFGPGTRLTVL.

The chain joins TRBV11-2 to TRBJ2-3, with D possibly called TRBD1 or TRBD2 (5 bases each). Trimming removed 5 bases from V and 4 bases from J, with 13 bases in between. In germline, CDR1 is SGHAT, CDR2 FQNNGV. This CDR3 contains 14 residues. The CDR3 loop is CASSRGVSADTQYF. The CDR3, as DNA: TGTGCCAGCAGCCGGGGCGTCTCCGCAGATACGCAGTATTTT.

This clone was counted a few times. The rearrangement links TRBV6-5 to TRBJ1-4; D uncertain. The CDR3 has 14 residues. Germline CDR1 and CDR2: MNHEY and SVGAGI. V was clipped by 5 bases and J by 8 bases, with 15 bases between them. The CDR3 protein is CASSVGREREKLFF. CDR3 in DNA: TGTGCCAGCAGTGTCGGGAGGGAGCGGGAAAAACTGTTTTTT.

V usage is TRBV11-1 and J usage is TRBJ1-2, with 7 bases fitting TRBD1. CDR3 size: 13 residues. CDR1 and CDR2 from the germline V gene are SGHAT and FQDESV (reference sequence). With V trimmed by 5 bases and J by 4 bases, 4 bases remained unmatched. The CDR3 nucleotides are TGTGCCAGCAGCGGTCGGGACAGCTATGGCTACACCTTC. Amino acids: CASSGRDSYGYTF.

Written as DNA, the CDR3 is TGCGCCAGCAGCCCCTGGACAGGGGACCTTTACTACACAGATACGCAGTATTTT. Translation gives CASSPWTGDLYYTDTQYF. This chain connects TRBV5-1 to TRBJ2-3; 9 nucleotides agree with TRBD1. V lost 4 bases and J lost 2; bases outside the gene matches: 14. The CDR3 loop spans 18 amino acids. Germline lookup yields CDR1 SGHRS and CDR2 YFSETQ. Based on the CDR3 plus reference TRBV5-1 and TRBJ2-3, the full variable domain is KAGVTQTPRYLIKTRGQQVTLSCSPISGHRSVSWYQQTPGQGLQFLFEYFSETQRNKGNFPGRFSGRQFSNSRSEMNVSTLELGDSALYLCASSPWTGDLYYTDTQYFGPGTRLTVL.

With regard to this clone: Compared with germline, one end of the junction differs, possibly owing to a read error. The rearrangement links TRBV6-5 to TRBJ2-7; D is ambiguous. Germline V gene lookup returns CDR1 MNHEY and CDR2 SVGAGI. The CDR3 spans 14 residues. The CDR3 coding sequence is TGTGCCAGCAGTTACTCGCGCACACCTAAGCGAGTAGACTTC. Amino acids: CASSYSRTPKRVDF.

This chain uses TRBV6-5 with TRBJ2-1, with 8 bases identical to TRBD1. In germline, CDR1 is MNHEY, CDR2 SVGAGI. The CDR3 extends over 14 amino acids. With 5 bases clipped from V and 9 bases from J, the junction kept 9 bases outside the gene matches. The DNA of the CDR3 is TGTGCCAGCAGTAAGGACAGGGAACGGGGTGAGCAGTTCTTC. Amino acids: CASSKDRERGEQFF.

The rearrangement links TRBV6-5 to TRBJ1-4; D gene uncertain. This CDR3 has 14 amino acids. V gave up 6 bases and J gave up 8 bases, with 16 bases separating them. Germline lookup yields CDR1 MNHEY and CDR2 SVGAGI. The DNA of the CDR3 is TGTGCCAGCAGAGGACCCCTTTTTGGGGAAAAACTGTTTTTT. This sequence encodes CASRGPLFGEKLFF.

CDR3 loop: CAITDRVGEQYF. DNA for the CDR3: TGTGCCATCACGGACAGGGTCGGCGAGCAGTACTTC. This chain joins TRBV28 and TRBJ2-7; 8 bases are a match to TRBD1. The germline CDR1 and CDR2 sequences are MDHEN and SYDVKM. V gave up 10 bases and J gave up 6 bases; unmatched junction bases: 8. The CDR3 runs to 12 residues.

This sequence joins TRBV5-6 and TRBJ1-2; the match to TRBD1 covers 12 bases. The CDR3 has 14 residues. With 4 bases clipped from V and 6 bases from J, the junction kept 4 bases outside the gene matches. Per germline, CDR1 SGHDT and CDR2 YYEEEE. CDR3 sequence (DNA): TGTGCCAGCAGCCCGGGACAGGGGGCGCATGGCTACACCTTC. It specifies CASSPGQGAHGYTF.

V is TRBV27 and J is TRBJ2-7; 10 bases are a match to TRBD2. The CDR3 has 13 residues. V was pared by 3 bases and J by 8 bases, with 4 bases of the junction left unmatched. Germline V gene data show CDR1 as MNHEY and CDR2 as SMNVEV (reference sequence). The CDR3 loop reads CASSLASGSQQYF. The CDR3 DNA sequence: TGTGCCAGCAGTTTGGCTAGCGGGAGCCAGCAGTACTTC.

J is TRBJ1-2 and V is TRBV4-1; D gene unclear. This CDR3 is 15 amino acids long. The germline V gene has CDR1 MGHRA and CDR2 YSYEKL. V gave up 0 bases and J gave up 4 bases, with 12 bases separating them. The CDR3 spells CASSQDYRAVYGYTF. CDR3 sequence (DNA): TGCGCCAGCAGCCAAGACTATCGGGCAGTCTATGGCTACACCTTC.

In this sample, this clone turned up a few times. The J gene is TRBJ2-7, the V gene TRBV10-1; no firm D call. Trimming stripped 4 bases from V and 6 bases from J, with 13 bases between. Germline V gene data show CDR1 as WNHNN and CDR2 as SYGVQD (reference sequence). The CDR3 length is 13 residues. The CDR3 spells CASSVSLKGEQYF. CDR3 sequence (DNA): TGCGCCAGCAGTGTCAGCCTGAAAGGCGAGCAGTACTTC.

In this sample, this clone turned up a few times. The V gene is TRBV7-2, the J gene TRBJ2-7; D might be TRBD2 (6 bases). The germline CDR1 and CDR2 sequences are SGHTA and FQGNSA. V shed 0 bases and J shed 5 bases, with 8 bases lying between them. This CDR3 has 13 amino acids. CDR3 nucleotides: TGTGCCAGCAGCTTAGCGAGGGAGGACGAGCAGTACTTC. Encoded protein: CASSLAREDEQYF.

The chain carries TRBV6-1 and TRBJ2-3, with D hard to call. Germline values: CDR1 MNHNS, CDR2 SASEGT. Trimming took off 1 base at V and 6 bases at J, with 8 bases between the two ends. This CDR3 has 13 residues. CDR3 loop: CASSEGNTDTQYF. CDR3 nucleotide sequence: TGTGCCAGCAGTGAAGGTAACACTGATACGCAGTATTTT.

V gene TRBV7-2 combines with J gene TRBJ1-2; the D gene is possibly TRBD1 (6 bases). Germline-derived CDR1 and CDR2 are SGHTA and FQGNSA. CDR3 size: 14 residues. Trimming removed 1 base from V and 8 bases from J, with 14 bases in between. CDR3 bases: TGTGCCAGCAGCTTAGACGGCAGGGGTGGAGGCTACACCTTC. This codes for CASSLDGRGGGYTF.